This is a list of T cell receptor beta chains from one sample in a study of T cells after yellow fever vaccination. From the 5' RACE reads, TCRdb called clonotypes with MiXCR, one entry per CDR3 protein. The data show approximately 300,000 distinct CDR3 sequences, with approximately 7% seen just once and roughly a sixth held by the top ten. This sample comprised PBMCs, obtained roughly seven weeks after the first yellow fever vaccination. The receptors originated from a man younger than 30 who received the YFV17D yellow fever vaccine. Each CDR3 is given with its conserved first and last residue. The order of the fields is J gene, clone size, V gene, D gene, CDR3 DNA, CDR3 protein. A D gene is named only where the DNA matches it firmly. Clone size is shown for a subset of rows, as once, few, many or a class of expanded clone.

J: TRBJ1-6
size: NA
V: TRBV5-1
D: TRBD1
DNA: TGCGCCAGCAGCTTGGAAGGGGGCAATCCCCCTTCACCCCTCCACTTT
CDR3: CASSLEGGNPPSPLHF

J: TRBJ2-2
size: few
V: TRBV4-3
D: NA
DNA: TGCGCCAGCAGCCAAGTTGGGGCTTCGAACACCGGGGAGCTGTTTTTT
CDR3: CASSQVGASNTGELFF

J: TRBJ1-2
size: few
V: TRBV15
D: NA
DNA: TGTGCCACCAGCAGGGTGGAAGGGGACTCTGGCTACACCTTC
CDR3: CATSRVEGDSGYTF

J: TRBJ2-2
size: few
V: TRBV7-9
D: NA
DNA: TGTGCCAGCAGTTACCGCGGGGAGCTGTTTTTT
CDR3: CASSYRGELFF

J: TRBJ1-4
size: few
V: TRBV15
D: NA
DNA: TGTGCCACCAGCAGAGACAGGGGAGCCACGGGAGAAAAACTGTTTTTT
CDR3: CATSRDRGATGEKLFF

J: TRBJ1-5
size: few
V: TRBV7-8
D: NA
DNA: TGTGCCAGCAGCCCGGGGAATCAGCCCCAGCATTTT
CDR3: CASSPGNQPQHF

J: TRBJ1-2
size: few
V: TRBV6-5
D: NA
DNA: TGTGCCAGCAGTTACTCGGGGCGCGGAAGAGTCTATGGCTACACCTTC
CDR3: CASSYSGRGRVYGYTF

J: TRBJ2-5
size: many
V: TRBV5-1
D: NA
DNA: TGCGCCAGCAGCAAGGACAGACTGCAAGAGACCCAGTACTTC
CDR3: CASSKDRLQETQYF

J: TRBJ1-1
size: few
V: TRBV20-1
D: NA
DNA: TGCAGTGCCCTTGAGGGGGACACTGAAGCTTTCTTT
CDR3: CSALEGDTEAFF

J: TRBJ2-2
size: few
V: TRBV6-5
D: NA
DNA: TGTGCCAGCAGTTACGGCCAGGGCCCCGGGGAGCTGTTTTTT
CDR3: CASSYGQGPGELFF

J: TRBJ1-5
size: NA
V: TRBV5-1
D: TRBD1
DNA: TGCGCCAGCAGCTTCGGGACAGCTAATCAGCCCCAGCATTTT
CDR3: CASSFGTANQPQHF

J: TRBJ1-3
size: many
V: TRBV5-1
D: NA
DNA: TGCGCCAGCAGCTTGGTCGGGCCCGACTCTGGAAACACCATATATTTT
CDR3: CASSLVGPDSGNTIYF

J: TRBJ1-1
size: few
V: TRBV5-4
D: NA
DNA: TGTGCCAGCATGAAAAACACTGAAGCTTTCTTT
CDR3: CASMKNTEAFF

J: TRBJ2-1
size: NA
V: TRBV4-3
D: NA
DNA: TGCGCCAGCAGCCAAGATATCTACAATGAGCAGTTCTTC
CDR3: CASSQDIYNEQFF

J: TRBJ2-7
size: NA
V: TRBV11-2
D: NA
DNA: TGTGACAGCAGCTTAGGGGCAGCCTACGAGCAGTACTTC
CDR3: CDSSLGAAYEQYF

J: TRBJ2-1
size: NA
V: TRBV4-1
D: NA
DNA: TGCGCCAGCAGCCCGAGAGGCCAGATAGCCTACAATGAGCAGTTCTTC
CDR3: CASSPRGQIAYNEQFF

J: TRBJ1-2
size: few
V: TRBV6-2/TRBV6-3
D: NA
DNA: TGTGCCAGCAGTTCCGGACGGGACTATGGCTACACCTTC
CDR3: CASSSGRDYGYTF

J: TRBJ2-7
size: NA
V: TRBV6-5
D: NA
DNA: TGTGCCAGCAGTTACCGGGGTGGAGACTACGAGCAGTACTTC
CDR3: CASSYRGGDYEQYF

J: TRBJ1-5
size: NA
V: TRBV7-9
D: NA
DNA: TGTGCCAGCAGCTTGGGCGGGGGGCAGAACAATCAGCCCCAGCATTTT
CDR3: CASSLGGGQNNQPQHF

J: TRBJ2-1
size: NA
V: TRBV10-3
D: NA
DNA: TGTGCCATCAGCCGGATCGACACGAGCTCCTACAATGAGCAGTTCTTC
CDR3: CAISRIDTSSYNEQFF

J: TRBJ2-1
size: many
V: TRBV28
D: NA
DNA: TGTGCCAGCAGTCCCTTGGGTTACAATGAGCAGTTCTTC
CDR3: CASSPLGYNEQFF

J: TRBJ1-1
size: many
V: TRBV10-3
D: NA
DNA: TGTGCCATCAGTGAGTCGGTGGTAGACGCTGAAGCTTTCTTT
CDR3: CAISESVVDAEAFF

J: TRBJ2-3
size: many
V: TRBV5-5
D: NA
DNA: TGTGCCAGCAGCTTGTGGGGTACAGATACGCAGTATTTT
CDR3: CASSLWGTDTQYF

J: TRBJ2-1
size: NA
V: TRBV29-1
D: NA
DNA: TGCAGCGTTGAATGGACCCCAGGGGGGGACTCCCCGATGTTAGAGCAGTTCTTC
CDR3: CSVEWTPGGDSPMLEQFF

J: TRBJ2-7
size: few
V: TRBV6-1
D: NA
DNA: TGTGCCAGCAGTCCTCGGGGCGAATCCTACGAGCAGTACTTC
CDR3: CASSPRGESYEQYF

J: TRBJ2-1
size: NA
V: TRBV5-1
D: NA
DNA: TGCGCCAGCAGAGGCTCTGACAATGAGCAGTTCTTC
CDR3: CASRGSDNEQFF

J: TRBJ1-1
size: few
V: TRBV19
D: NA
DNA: TGTGCCAGTAGTATAGGTAATGGCGGGAACACTGAAGCTTTCTTT
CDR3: CASSIGNGGNTEAFF

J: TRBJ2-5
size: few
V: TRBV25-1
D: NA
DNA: TGTGCCAGCAGTGAATACCTGAAAGAGACCCAGTACTTC
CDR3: CASSEYLKETQYF

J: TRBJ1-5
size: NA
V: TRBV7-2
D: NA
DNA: TGTGCCAGCAGCTTAGAGTCTGATCGCAATCAGCCCCAGCATTTT
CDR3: CASSLESDRNQPQHF

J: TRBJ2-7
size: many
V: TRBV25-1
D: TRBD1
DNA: TGTGCCAGCAGTGACCCCCAACAGGGGTCGTTCTACGAGCAGTACTTC
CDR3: CASSDPQQGSFYEQYF

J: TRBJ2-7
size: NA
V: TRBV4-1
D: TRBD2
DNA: TGCGCCAGCAGCCAAGGAGGCGGGGGCTCCTACGAGCAGTACTTC
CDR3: CASSQGGGGSYEQYF

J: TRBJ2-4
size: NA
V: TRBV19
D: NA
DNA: TGTGCCAGTAGTATAGACAGGGGAAACATTCAGTACTTC
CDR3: CASSIDRGNIQYF

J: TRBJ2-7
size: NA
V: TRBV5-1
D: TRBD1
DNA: TGCGCCAGCAGCTTGGCCGGGACAGGGGAGGACGAGCAGTACTTC
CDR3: CASSLAGTGEDEQYF

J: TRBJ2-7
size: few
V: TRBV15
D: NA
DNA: TGTGCCACCAGCCGACGCAGGACAGAGGAGCAGTACTTC
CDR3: CATSRRRTEEQYF

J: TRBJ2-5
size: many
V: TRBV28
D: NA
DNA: TGTGCCAGCAGTTTATTCCAGTTTACCGGGACAAAGAGCGAGACCCAGTACTTC
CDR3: CASSLFQFTGTKSETQYF

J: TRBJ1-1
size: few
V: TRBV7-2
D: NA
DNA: TGTGCCAGCAGCTTAAGTGCTCGAACAGGGGAAGCTTTCTTT
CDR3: CASSLSARTGEAFF

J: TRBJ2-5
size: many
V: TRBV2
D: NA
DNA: TGTGCCAGCAGTGATCGGGGTGGAGAGACCCAGTACTTC
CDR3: CASSDRGGETQYF

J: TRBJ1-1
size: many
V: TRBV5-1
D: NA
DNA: TGCGCCAGCAGCGTACAGGTATTCAACGCTGAAGCTTTCTTT
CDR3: CASSVQVFNAEAFF

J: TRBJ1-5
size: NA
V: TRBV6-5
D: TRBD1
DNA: TGTGCCAGCAGTTTCAGACAGGGCGATCAGCCCCAGCATTTT
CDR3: CASSFRQGDQPQHF

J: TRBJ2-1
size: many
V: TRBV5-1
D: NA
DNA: TGCGCCAGCAGCTTGGCTCAAGGCTCCTACAATGAGCAGTTCTTC
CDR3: CASSLAQGSYNEQFF

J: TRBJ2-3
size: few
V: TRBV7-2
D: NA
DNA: TGTGCCAGCAGCTACGCCAATTTGGCGCAGTATTTT
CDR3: CASSYANLAQYF

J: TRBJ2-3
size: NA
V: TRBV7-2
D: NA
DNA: TGTGCCAGCAGCTTTCTTGGTGGTTCTAACACAGATACGCAGTATTTT
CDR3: CASSFLGGSNTDTQYF

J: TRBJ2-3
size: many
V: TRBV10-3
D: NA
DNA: TGTGCCATCAGTGAGCCGGGGGCTAGGTCAGATACGCAGTATTTT
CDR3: CAISEPGARSDTQYF

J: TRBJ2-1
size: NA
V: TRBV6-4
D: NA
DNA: TGTGCCAGCAGTGATTCGGGTACAATGGCGCAGTTCTTC
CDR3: CASSDSGTMAQFF

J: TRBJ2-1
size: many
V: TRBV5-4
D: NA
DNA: TGTGCCAGCAGCCTTTTGGACGGAACGCAGTTCTTC
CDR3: CASSLLDGTQFF

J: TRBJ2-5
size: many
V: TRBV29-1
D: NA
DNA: TGCAGCGTTGTTTACGAGACCCAGTACTTC
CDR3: CSVVYETQYF

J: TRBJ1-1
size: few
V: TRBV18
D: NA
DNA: TGTGCCAGCTCAACAGAGAACACTGAAGCTTTCTTT
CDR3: CASSTENTEAFF

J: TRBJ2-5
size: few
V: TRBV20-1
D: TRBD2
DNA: TGCAGTGCTAGTGGGGGGGTGGGAGAGACCCAGTACTTC
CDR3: CSASGGVGETQYF

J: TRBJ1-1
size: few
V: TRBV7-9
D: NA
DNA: TGTGCCAGCAGCTTAGGTGGCCAGGGTGGATCAGCTTTCTTT
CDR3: CASSLGGQGGSAFF

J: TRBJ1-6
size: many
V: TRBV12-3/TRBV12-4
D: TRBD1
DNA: TGTGCCAGCAGATCACGGACAGGGAATAATTCACCCCTCCACTTT
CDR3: CASRSRTGNNSPLHF

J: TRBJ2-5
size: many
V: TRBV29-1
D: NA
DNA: TGCAGCGCCGATCCAGTCGGGGAGACCCAGTACTTC
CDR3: CSADPVGETQYF

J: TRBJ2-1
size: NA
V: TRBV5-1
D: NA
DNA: TGCGCCAGCAGCTTATGGCAATGGAACTCCTACAATGAGCAGTTCTTC
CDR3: CASSLWQWNSYNEQFF